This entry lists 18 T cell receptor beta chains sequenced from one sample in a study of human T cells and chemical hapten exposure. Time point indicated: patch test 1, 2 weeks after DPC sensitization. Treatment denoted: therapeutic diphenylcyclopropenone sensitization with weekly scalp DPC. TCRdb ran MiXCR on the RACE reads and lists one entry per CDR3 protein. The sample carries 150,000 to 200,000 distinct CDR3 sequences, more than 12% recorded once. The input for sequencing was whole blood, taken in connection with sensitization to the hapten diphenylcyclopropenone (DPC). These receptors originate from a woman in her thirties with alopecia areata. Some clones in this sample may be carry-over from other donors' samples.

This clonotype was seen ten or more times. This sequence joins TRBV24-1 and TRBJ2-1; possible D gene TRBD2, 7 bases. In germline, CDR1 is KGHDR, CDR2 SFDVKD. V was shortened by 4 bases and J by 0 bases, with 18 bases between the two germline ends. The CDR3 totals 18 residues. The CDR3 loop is CATSDGEGETISYNEQFF. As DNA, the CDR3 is TGTGCCACCAGTGACGGGGAGGGGGAGACAATCTCCTACAATGAGCAGTTCTTC.

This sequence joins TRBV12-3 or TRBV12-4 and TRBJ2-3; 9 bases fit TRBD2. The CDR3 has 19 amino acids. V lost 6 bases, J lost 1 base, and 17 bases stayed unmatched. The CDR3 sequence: CASSYRATTRTSGTDTQYF. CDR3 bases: TGTGCCAGCAGCTATAGAGCAACCACACGGACTAGCGGCACAGATACGCAGTATTTT.

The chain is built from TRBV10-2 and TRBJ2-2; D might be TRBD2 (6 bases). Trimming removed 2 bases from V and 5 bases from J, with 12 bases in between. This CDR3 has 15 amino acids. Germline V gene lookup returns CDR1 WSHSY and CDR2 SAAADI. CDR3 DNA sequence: TGCGCCAGCAGTGAGACGGGAGTAGGGACCGGGGAGCTGTTTTTT. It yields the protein CASSETGVGTGELFF.

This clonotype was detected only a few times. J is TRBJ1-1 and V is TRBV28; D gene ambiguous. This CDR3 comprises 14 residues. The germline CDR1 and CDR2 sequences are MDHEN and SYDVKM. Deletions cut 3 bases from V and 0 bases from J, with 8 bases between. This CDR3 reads CASSLTSMNTEAFF. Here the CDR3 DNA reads TGTGCCAGCAGTTTGACTTCGATGAACACTGAAGCTTTCTTT.

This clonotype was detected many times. In DNA, the CDR3 is TGTGCCAGCAGCTTAGTACCAGTCACCGGGGAGCTGTTTTTT. Protein sequence: CASSLVPVTGELFF. The genes are TRBV13 and TRBJ2-2; D remains ambiguous. Germline V gene lookup returns CDR1 PRHDT and CDR2 FYEKMQ (reference sequence). The V and J ends lost 1 base and 4 bases respectively, with 7 bases between them. The CDR3 totals 14 residues.

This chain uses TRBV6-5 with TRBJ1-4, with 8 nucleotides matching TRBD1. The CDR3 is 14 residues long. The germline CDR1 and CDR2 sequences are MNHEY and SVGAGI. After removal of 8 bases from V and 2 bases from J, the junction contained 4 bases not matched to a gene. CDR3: CASGRTGTNEKLFF. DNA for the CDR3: TGTGCCAGCGGCCGGACAGGGACTAATGAAAAACTGTTTTTT.

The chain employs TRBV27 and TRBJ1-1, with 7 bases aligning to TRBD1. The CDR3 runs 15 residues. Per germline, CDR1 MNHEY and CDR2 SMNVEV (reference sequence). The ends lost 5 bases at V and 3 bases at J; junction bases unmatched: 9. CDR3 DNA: TGTGCCAGCAGTACAAACAGGGGTAGGTACACTGAAGCTTTCTTT. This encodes CASSTNRGRYTEAFF.

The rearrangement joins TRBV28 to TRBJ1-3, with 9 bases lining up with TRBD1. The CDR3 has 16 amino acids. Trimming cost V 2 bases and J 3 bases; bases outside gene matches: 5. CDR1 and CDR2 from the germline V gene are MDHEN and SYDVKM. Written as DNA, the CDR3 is TGTGCCAGCAGTTTAGCGGACAGGGGAGGTGGAAACACCATATATTTT. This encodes CASSLADRGGGNTIYF.

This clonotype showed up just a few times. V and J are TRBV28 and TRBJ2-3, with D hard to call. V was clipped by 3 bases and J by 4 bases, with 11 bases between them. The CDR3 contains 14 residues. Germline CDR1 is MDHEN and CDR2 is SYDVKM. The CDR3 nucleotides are TGTGCCAGCAGTTTTACGTCTGCGTCAGATACGCAGTATTTT. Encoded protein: CASSFTSASDTQYF.

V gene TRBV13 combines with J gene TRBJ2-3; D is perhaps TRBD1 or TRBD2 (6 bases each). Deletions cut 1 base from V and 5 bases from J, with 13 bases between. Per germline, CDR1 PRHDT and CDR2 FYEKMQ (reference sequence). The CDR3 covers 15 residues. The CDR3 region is CASSLEGRGGDTQYF. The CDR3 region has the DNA TGTGCCAGCAGCTTAGAGGGCAGGGGAGGAGATACGCAGTATTTT.

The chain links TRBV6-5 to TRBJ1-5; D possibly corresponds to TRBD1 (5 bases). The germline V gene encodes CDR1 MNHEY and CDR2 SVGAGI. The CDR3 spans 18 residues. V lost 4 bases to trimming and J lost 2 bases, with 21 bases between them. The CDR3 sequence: CASSSFTGAYMGNQPQHF. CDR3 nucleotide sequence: TGTGCCAGCAGTTCATTCACCGGGGCCTATATGGGCAATCAGCCCCAGCATTTT.

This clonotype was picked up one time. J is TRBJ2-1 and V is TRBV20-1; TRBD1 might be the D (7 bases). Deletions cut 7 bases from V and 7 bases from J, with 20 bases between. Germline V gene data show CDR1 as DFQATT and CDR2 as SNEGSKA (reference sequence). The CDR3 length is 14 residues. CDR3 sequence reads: CSVRRQGGANEQFF. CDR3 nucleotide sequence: TGCAGTGTTCGTAGACAGGGAGGAGCGAATGAGCAGTTCTTC.

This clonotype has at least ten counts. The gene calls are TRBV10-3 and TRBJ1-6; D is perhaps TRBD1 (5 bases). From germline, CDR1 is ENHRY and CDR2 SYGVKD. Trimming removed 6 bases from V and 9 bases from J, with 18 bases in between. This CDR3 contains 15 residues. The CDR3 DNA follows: TGTGCCATCAGAGAAGACCGGGGGTCGGGTTCACCCCTCCACTTT. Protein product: CAIREDRGSGSPLHF.

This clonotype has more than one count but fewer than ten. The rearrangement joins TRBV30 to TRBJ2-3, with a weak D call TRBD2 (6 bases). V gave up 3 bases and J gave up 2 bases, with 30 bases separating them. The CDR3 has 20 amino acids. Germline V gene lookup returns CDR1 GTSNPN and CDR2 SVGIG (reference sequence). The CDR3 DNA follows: TGTGCCTGGAGGGCCGAAGTACCGGAGGGCGTAGGCCGGTACACAGATACGCAGTATTTT. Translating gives CAWRAEVPEGVGRYTDTQYF.

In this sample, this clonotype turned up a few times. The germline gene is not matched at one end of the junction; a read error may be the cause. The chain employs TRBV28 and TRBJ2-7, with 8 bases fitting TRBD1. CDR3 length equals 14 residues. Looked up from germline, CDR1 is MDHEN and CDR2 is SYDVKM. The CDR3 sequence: CANSDTGGSYEQYF. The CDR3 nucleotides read TGTGCCAACAGTGACACAGGGGGTTCCTACGAGCAGTACTTC. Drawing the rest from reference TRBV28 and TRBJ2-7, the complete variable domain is DVKVTQSSRYLVKRTGEKVFLECVQDMDHENMFWYRQDPGLGLRLIYFSYDVKMKEKGDIPEGYSVSREKKERFSLILESASTNQTSMYLCANSDTGGSYEQYFGPGTRLTVT.

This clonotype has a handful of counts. CDR3 in DNA: TGTGCCAGCAGCTTAGGCCCAACTAATGAAAAACTGTTTTTT. Translation gives CASSLGPTNEKLFF. The chain recombines TRBV7-8 with TRBJ1-4; D unclear. V was cut by 1 base and J by 0 bases, with 3 bases left in between. The CDR3 has 14 amino acids. CDR1 SGHVS and CDR2 FQNEAQ come from the germline V gene. The full variable domain, completed using reference TRBV7-8 and TRBJ1-4, is GAGVSQSPRYKVAKRGQDVALRCDPISGHVSLFWYQQALGQGPEFLTYFQNEAQLDKSGLPSDRFFAERPEGSVSTLKIQRTQQEDSAVYLCASSLGPTNEKLFFGSGTQLSVL.

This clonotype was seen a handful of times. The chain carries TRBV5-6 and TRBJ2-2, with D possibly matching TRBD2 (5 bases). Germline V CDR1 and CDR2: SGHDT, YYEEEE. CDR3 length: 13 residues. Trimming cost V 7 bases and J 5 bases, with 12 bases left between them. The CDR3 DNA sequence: TGTGCCAGCCAATTCGGGGAGACCGGGGAGCTGTTTTTT. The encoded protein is CASQFGETGELFF.

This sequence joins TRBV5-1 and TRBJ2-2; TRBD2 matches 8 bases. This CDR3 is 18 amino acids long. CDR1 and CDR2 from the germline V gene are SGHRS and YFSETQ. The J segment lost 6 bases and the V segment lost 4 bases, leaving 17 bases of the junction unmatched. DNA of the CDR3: TGCGCCAGCAGCCCGGCCCCGACTCAGCGGGGGAATTCCGGGGAGCTGTTTTTT. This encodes CASSPAPTQRGNSGELFF. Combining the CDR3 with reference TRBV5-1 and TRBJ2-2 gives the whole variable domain KAGVTQTPRYLIKTRGQQVTLSCSPISGHRSVSWYQQTPGQGLQFLFEYFSETQRNKGNFPGRFSGRQFSNSRSEMNVSTLELGDSALYLCASSPAPTQRGNSGELFFGEGSRLTVL.